Below, one T cell receptor beta chain is given with its context. Its antigen remains unknown. The treatment here: oral pan-JAK inhibitor, 5-10 mg twice daily. The data derive from a study of CD8+ T cells in alopecia areata. About the study: The protocol delivered tofacitinib for 6 to 18 months, then withdrew it for 6 months. Whole-study results and caveats: The study found TCR sharing across patients less clear than in mice, possibly for HLA reasons.

In each case, RNA was isolated and then reverse transcribed into cDNA as the sequencing template. The repertoire was sequenced with immunoSEQ multiplex PCR; TCRdb's copy has only in-frame clones and lacks some. The sample has 100,000 to 130,000 clones, roughly 84% seen once. Germline CDR1 is MGHRA and CDR2 is YSYEKL. The CDR3 consists of 15 residues. V trimming: 4 bases; J trimming: 1 base; junction bases outside the gene matches: 4. The source material was CD8+ T cells sorted from blood, sampled at week 24, from a patient treated with tofacitinib. The clonotype comes from a human donor with alopecia areata. This chain uses TRBV4-1 with TRBJ1-1; TRBD1 matches at 9 bases. This chain's CDR3 is CASSLRGQGNTEAFF. The CDR3 DNA reads TGCGCCAGCAGCCTTAGGGGACAGGGGAACACTGAAGCTTTCTTT.